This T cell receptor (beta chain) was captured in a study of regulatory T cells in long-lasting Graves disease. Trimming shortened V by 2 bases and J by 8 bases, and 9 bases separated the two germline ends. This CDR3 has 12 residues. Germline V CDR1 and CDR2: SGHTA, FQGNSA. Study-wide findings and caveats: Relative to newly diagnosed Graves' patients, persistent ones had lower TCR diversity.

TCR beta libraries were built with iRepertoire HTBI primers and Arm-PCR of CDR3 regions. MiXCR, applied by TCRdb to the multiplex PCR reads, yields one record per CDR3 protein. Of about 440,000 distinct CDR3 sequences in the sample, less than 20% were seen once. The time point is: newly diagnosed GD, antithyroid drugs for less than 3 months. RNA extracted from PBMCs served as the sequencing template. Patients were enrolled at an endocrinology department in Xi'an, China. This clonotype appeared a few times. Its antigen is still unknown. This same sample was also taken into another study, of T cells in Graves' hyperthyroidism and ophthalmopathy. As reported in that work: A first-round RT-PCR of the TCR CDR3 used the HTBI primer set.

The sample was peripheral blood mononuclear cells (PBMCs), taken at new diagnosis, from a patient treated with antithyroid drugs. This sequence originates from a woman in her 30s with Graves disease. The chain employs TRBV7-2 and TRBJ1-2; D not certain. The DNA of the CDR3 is TGTGCCAGCAGCTTAAACCCGTGGGGCTACACCTTC. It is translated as CASSLNPWGYTF.